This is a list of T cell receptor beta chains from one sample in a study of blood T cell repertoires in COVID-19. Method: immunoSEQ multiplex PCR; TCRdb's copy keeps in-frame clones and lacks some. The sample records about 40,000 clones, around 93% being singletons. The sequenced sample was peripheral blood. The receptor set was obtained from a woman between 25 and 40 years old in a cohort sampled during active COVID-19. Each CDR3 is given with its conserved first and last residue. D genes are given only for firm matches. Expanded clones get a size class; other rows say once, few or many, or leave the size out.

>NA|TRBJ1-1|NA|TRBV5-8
TGTGCCAGCAGCTCAGGAACGAAAATGGGCACTGAAGCTTTCTTT
CASSSGTKMGTEAFF
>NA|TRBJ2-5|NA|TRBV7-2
TGTGCCAGCAGCTTAGGGGAGCAGCGGGCCCCCTCCTCAGAGACCCAGTACTTC
CASSLGEQRAPSSETQYF
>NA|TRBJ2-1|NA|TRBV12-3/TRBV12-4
TGTGCCAGCGGGTCAGGTGAGCAGTTCTTC
CASGSGEQFF
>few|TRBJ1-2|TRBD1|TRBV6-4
TGTGCCAGCAGTGAAGGAGGGGGCGCGGGAGGCTACACCTTC
CASSEGGGAGGYTF
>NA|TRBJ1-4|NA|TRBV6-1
TGTGCCAGCAGTGAAGTCGTCAATGAAAAACTGTTTTTT
CASSEVVNEKLFF
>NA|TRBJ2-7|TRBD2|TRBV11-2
TGTGCCAGCAGCGCGCCCGGGGCTAGCGGGAGTCGCGACGAGCAGTACTTC
CASSAPGASGSRDEQYF
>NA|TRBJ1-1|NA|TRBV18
TGTGCCAGCTCACCCGCGGGGAACACTGAAGCTTTCTTT
CASSPAGNTEAFF
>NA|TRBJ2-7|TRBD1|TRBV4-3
TGCGCCAGCAGCCAAGATCCGCCAGGGGGCGTCAGAACCTACGAGCAGTACTTC
CASSQDPPGGVRTYEQYF
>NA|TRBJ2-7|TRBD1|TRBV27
TGTGCCAGCAGTTTATCGCCCTATAGGACAGGGGTCGAGCAGTACTTC
CASSLSPYRTGVEQYF
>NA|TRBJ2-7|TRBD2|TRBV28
TGTGCCAGCAGTCCCGGGACTAGCGGGACCTACGAGCAGTACTTC
CASSPGTSGTYEQYF
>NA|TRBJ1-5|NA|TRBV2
TGTGCCAGCACCGCGTCCAGGGCCAATCAGCCCCAGCATTTT
CASTASRANQPQHF
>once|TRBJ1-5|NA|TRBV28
TGTGCCAGCAATTCTTTACAGCCCCAGCATTTT
CASNSLQPQHF
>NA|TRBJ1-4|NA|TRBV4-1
TGCGCCAGCGGGGGGGGGCCCAGGGAAAAACTGTTTTTT
CASGGGPREKLFF
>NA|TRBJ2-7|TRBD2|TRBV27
TGTGCCAGCAGCCCCCGGGGGGATCCGGGAGGATTGCGCTACGAGCAGTACTTC
CASSPRGDPGGLRYEQYF
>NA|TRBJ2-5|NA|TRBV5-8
TGTGCCAGCAGCCCCACATTAAACAGGGAGATACACTTC
CASSPTLNREIHF
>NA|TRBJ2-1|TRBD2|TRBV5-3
TGTGCCAGAAGCCCGCCCGGGAGGTTCGCCTACAATGAGCAGTTCTTC
CARSPPGRFAYNEQFF
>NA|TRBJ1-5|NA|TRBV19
TGTGCCAGTAGTCTTAAAGCGGAGCAGCCCCAGCATTTT
CASSLKAEQPQHF
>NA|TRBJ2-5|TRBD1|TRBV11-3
TGTGCCAGCAGCCTCGATGGACAGGGGTCCTTTTGGACCCAGTACTTC
CASSLDGQGSFWTQYF
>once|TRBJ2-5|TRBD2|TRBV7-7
TGTGCTAGCAGCCCCCCCGACTGGCGGGAGGGAGGAGAGACCCAGTACTTC
CASSPPDWREGGETQYF
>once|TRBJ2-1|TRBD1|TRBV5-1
TGCGCCAGCAGCTTGTATGACAGGGACGACAATGAGCAGTTCTTC
CASSLYDRDDNEQFF
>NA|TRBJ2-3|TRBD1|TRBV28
TGTGCCAGCAGGGGACAGGGGGGCACAGATACGCAGTATTTT
CASRGQGGTDTQYF
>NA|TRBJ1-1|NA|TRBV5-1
TGCGCCAGCAGCTTGGCCCACGCAACCGGGAACACTGAAGCTTTCTTT
CASSLAHATGNTEAFF
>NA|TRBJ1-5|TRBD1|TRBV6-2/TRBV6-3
TGTGCCAGCAGTTTCTTATTTGTGGGACAGGGGTTGAGCAATCAGCCCCAGCATTTT
CASSFLFVGQGLSNQPQHF